Listed here is a single TCR delta chain. The sample belongs to a study of gamma-delta chains in newborns, infants, children. V lost 3 bases and J lost 5; bases outside the gene matches: 8. Germline V gene lookup returns CDR1 GEAIGNYY and CDR2 EKD. This CDR3 has 15 residues. TCRdb re-called the reads via CATT. In the table there are about 9,200 delta-chain clones, approximately 22% of which are singletons. The chain carries TRDV2 and TRDJ1; 10 bases map to TRDD3. This sequence originates from a child who was a newborn, infant or young child, either healthy, febrile or measles-vaccinated (not recorded which). Sample: blood. The CDR3 protein is CACDSILGDSDKLIF. The CDR3 DNA follows: TGTGCCTGTGACTCGATACTGGGGGATTCTGATAAACTCATCTTT.